Listed here are 30 T cell receptor beta chains from one sample, sequenced in a study of blood T cell repertoires in COVID-19. Libraries were prepared by immunoSEQ multiplex PCR; TCRdb keeps only in-frame clonotypes and omits some of them. This repertoire shows about 210,000 clones, over 70% found once; its top ten account for 8.2%. The sample consisted of peripheral blood. Receptor source: a woman aged 45 to 65 with acute or convalescent COVID-19.

V is TRBV24-1 and J is TRBJ2-1; 8 bases line up with TRBD1. In germline, CDR1 is KGHDR, CDR2 SFDVKD. This CDR3 is built from 15 residues. The junction had 7 bases not matched to a gene; V was cut back by 8 bases and J by 2 bases. CDR3 bases: TGTGCCACCACTCCCGGGACAGGACCCTACAATGAGCAGTTCTTC. Its protein product is CATTPGTGPYNEQFF.

The chain joins TRBV29-1 to TRBJ2-1, with 7 bases fitting TRBD2. CDR1 and CDR2 from the germline V gene are SQVTM and ANQGSEA. V was clipped by 8 bases and J by 4 bases; unmatched bases: 11. The CDR3 extends over 14 amino acids. CDR3 region: CSPEGTTLYNEQFF. The DNA for the CDR3 is TGCAGCCCGGAGGGGACTACCCTTTACAATGAGCAGTTCTTC.

The chain uses TRBV2 and TRBJ1-5; 11 bases are shared with TRBD1. Germline assignment: CDR1 SNHLY and CDR2 FYNNEI. Losses at the gene ends were 8 bases for V and 3 bases for J; bases not matched to a gene: 9. CDR3 length equals 16 residues. CDR3 region: CASGGQGGGINQPQHF. The CDR3, as DNA: TGTGCCAGCGGGGGACAGGGGGGCGGAATCAATCAGCCCCAGCATTTT.

Points on this clone: The same CDR3 arises from other DNA sequences in this sample as well. This chain joins TRBV28 and TRBJ2-7; tentative D call: TRBD1 (6 bases). The CDR3 contains 14 residues. V lost 2 bases and J 2 bases, leaving 10 bases between the germline ends. Germline-derived CDR1 and CDR2 are MDHEN and SYDVKM. This chain's CDR3 is CASSLGGATYEQYF. Written as DNA, the CDR3 is TGTGCCAGCAGTTTAGGGGGCGCAACCTACGAGCAGTACTTC. The whole variable domain, remainder taken from reference TRBV28 and TRBJ2-7, is DVKVTQSSRYLVKRTGEKVFLECVQDMDHENMFWYRQDPGLGLRLIYFSYDVKMKEKGDIPEGYSVSREKKERFSLILESASTNQTSMYLCASSLGGATYEQYFGPGTRLTVT.

This sequence joins TRBV5-1 and TRBJ2-3, with 11 bases matching TRBD2. CDR3 length equals 15 residues. The J segment lost 5 bases and the V segment lost 5 bases, leaving 7 bases of the junction unmatched. CDR1 is SGHRS, CDR2 YFSETQ, per germline. The CDR3 nucleotides read TGCGCCAGCAGACTACTAGCGGGAGTGGGAGATACGCAGTATTTT. Its translation is CASRLLAGVGDTQYF.

J is TRBJ1-1 and V is TRBV20-1; 8 nucleotides line up with TRBD1. The ends lost 8 bases at V and 5 bases at J; junction bases unmatched: 4. The CDR3 spans 11 residues. Per germline, CDR1 DFQATT and CDR2 SNEGSKA (reference sequence). DNA of the CDR3: TGCAGTACAGACAGGGGAACTGAAGCTTTCTTT. It translates to CSTDRGTEAFF.

The V gene is TRBV19, the J gene TRBJ2-2; tentatively, D is TRBD1 (5 bases). There are 15 residues in the CDR3. V lost 4 bases and J lost 1, with 10 bases in between. Germline V gives CDR1 LNHDA, CDR2 SQIVND (reference sequence). The CDR3 coding sequence is TGTGCCAGTAGTACCCCGACAGAGAACACCGGGGAGCTGTTTTTT. Protein: CASSTPTENTGELFF.

The chain is built from TRBV5-1 and TRBJ1-2; D unclear. Between the trimmed V and J ends, which lost 2 bases and 6 bases, there was a span of 11 bases. The CDR3 sequence is 13 residues long. Germline V CDR1 and CDR2: SGHRS, YFSETQ. The CDR3 loop is CASSLGGVDGYTF. CDR3 nucleotide sequence: TGCGCCAGCAGCTTAGGCGGGGTCGATGGCTACACCTTC.

V and J are TRBV29-1 and TRBJ1-5, with 9 bases identical to TRBD1. V was pared by 7 bases and J by 7 bases, with 11 bases of the junction left unmatched. This CDR3 is built from 14 residues. CDR1 is SQVTM and CDR2 is ANQGSEA in the germline V gene. The CDR3 sequence: CSATLGQGRQPQHF. In DNA form, the CDR3 reads TGCAGCGCAACCCTGGGACAGGGCAGACAGCCCCAGCATTTT.

The chain couples TRBV18 to TRBJ1-4, with 8 bases that match TRBD1. Trimming removed 3 bases from V and 1 base from J; junction bases left unmatched: 4. The length of the CDR3 is 16 residues. Per germline, CDR1 KGHSH and CDR2 LQKENI. In DNA form, the CDR3 reads TGTGCCAGCTCACCGGGACAGGCAGGAACTAATGAAAAACTGTTTTTT. It specifies CASSPGQAGTNEKLFF.

The chain joins TRBV2 to TRBJ1-5; D may be TRBD1 (6 bases). CDR3 length: 15 residues. Trimming shortened V by 3 bases and J by 5 bases, and 14 bases separated the two germline ends. Germline V gene sequence: CDR1 SNHLY, CDR2 FYNNEI. The DNA for the CDR3 is TGTGCCAGCAGTGAGGAGGGGGGGAGCTATCAGCCCCAGCATTTT. Translation gives CASSEEGGSYQPQHF.

The chain uses TRBV11-2 and TRBJ2-7, with D unresolved. The CDR3 runs to 14 residues. CDR1 is SGHAT and CDR2 is FQNNGV in the germline V gene. Trimming removed 0 bases at V and 2 bases at J, with 8 bases between. CDR3 in amino acids: CASSLERVAYEQYF. The CDR3 DNA follows: TGTGCCAGCAGCTTAGAGCGCGTCGCCTACGAGCAGTACTTC.

CDR3 nucleotides: TGTGCCAGCAGTCCGACCTCAAGGGGAACAGATACGCAGTATTTT. It yields the protein CASSPTSRGTDTQYF. The chain couples TRBV28 to TRBJ2-3; D may be TRBD1 (5 bases). This CDR3 contains 15 residues. Per germline, CDR1 MDHEN and CDR2 SYDVKM. Trimming took 5 bases from V and 3 from J, leaving 15 bases between them.

The chain links TRBV25-1 to TRBJ1-2, with no clear D. This CDR3 is built from 11 residues. The V and J ends lost 7 bases and 9 bases respectively, with 12 bases between them. The germline V gene encodes CDR1 MGHDK and CDR2 SYGVNS. CDR3 DNA: TGTGCCAGCACCCAAGGGAGGAGCTACACCTTC. Amino acids: CASTQGRSYTF.

This sequence joins TRBV29-1 and TRBJ2-4, with 9 bases fitting TRBD1. Germline assignment: CDR1 SQVTM and CDR2 ANQGSEA. V lost 7 bases, J lost 7 bases, and 11 bases stayed unmatched. This CDR3 is built from 14 residues. CDR3 protein: CSALLTGGGNIQYF. The CDR3 bases are TGCAGCGCACTCCTTACAGGGGGCGGGAACATTCAGTACTTC.

About this clone itself: This specimen includes other DNA sequences encoding the same CDR3. V is TRBV28 and J is TRBJ1-3; a weak D match, TRBD1 (5 bases). The germline CDR1 and CDR2 sequences are MDHEN and SYDVKM. This CDR3 region has 14 residues. Trimming pared 3 bases from V and 4 bases from J, leaving 10 bases between. Written as DNA, the CDR3 is TGTGCCAGCAGTTTGGGTGGGGCAGGAAACACCATATATTTT. It encodes CASSLGGAGNTIYF.

This chain connects TRBV23-1 to TRBJ2-5; weak D call: TRBD2 (5 bases). TRBV23-1 is reported as an ORF; its role is uncertain. CDR3 length: 15 residues. The V gene lost 6 bases and the J gene lost 5 bases, with 19 bases spanning the gap. The CDR3 nucleotides read TGCGCCAGCAGACTTCGTGGGTGCCTAGCTGAGACCCAGTACTTC. Translated: CASRLRGCLAETQYF.

The chain employs TRBV24-1 and TRBJ2-1; 8 bases align to TRBD1. V was clipped by 5 bases and J by 6 bases; unmatched bases: 11. There are 16 residues in the CDR3. In germline, CDR1 is KGHDR, CDR2 SFDVKD. CDR3 bases: TGTGCCACCAGTGGAGGTGGACAGGGAGAGGGCAATGAGCAGTTCTTC. Its protein product is CATSGGGQGEGNEQFF.

The chain combines TRBV6-2 or TRBV6-3 with TRBJ2-3; 8 nucleotides match TRBD2. V dropped 5 bases and J dropped 3; count of bases not matched to a gene: 7. Germline V lookup: CDR1 MNHEY, CDR2 SVGEGT. CDR3 size: 15 residues. The CDR3 bases are TGTGCCAGCAGTCCCCTAGCGGGCAGGACAGATACGCAGTATTTT. This translates into CASSPLAGRTDTQYF.

The V and J genes are TRBV24-1 and TRBJ1-5; the match to TRBD1 covers 7 bases. This CDR3 is 14 amino acids long. V trimming: 3 bases; J trimming: 7 bases; junction bases outside the gene matches: 5. Germline V lookup: CDR1 KGHDR, CDR2 SFDVKD. The chain's CDR3 is CATSDPGTVQPQHF. CDR3 in DNA: TGTGCCACCAGTGATCCCGGGACAGTGCAGCCCCAGCATTTT.

This clone was observed a handful of times. This chain uses TRBV18 with TRBJ2-5; TRBD2 aligns across 9 bases. The CDR3 sequence is 16 residues long. V was pared by 2 bases and J by 4 bases, with 8 bases of the junction left unmatched. CDR1 KGHSH and CDR2 LQKENI come from the germline V gene. CDR3 protein: CASSPTSSGRLETQYF. CDR3 sequence (DNA): TGTGCCAGCTCACCAACTAGCAGCGGGAGGTTAGAGACCCAGTACTTC.

The V and J genes are TRBV5-1 and TRBJ1-4; unclear D gene. This CDR3 is built from 16 residues. Trimming pared 0 bases from V and 0 bases from J, leaving 9 bases between. The germline CDR1 and CDR2 sequences are SGHRS and YFSETQ. The CDR3 DNA is TGCGCCAGCAGCTTGGCGGGAATTCCAACTAATGAAAAACTGTTTTTT. Protein product: CASSLAGIPTNEKLFF.

The rearrangement uses TRBV28 and TRBJ2-1; 10 nucleotides line up with TRBD1. The CDR3 extends over 12 amino acids. The junction had 4 bases not matched to a gene; V was cut back by 3 bases and J by 14 bases. Germline V lookup: CDR1 MDHEN, CDR2 SYDVKM. The CDR3 sequence: CASSLWDRGKFF. Written as DNA, the CDR3 is TGTGCCAGCAGTTTGTGGGACAGGGGTAAGTTCTTC. Complete variable domain (other parts from reference TRBV28 and TRBJ2-1): DVKVTQSSRYLVKRTGEKVFLECVQDMDHENMFWYRQDPGLGLRLIYFSYDVKMKEKGDIPEGYSVSREKKERFSLILESASTNQTSMYLCASSLWDRGKFFGPGTRLTVL.

The genes are TRBV6-1 and TRBJ1-4; 8 bases map to TRBD1. J gave up 0 bases and V 3 bases, and 3 bases lay outside the gene matches. The CDR3 runs 16 residues. Germline V gene data show CDR1 as MNHNS and CDR2 as SASEGT. The DNA of the CDR3 is TGTGCCAGCAGTGATGACAGGGGTGCAACTAATGAAAAACTGTTTTTT. Translated: CASSDDRGATNEKLFF.

The V call is TRBV6-5, the J call TRBJ1-4; possibly TRBD1 for D (6 bases). CDR1 and CDR2 from the germline V gene are MNHEY and SVGAGI. The CDR3 is made up of 14 amino acids. The V end was cut by 5 bases, the J end by 7 bases, with 14 bases between. DNA for the CDR3: TGTGCCAGCAGTCAGGACAGCTACCTTGAAAAACTGTTTTTT. Protein sequence: CASSQDSYLEKLFF.

The chain carries TRBV5-1 and TRBJ1-1; the D is unclear. Trimming removed 0 bases at V and 7 bases at J, with 16 bases between. This CDR3 comprises 15 residues. In germline, CDR1 is SGHRS, CDR2 YFSETQ. CDR3 amino acids: CASSLEQPGLSEAFF. The CDR3 DNA follows: TGCGCCAGCAGCTTGGAGCAGCCCGGGTTGAGTGAAGCTTTCTTT.

This clone was found a few times. Additional DNA sequences in this sample encode the identical CDR3. As DNA, the CDR3 is TGTGCCACCAGTGATACTGGACAGGGGGCAGCGGAGACCCAGTACTTC. This sequence encodes CATSDTGQGAAETQYF. This chain connects TRBV24-1 to TRBJ2-5; 11 bases are a match to TRBD1. J gave up 5 bases and V 3 bases, and 7 bases lay outside the gene matches. Germline-derived CDR1 and CDR2 are KGHDR and SFDVKD. The CDR3 runs 16 residues.

The chain uses TRBV19 and TRBJ2-7, with 8 bases aligning to TRBD1. CDR1 is LNHDA, CDR2 SQIVND, per germline (reference sequence). J lost 4 bases, V lost 4 bases, and 9 bases had no gene match. CDR3 length equals 15 residues. Here the CDR3 reads CASSTTGTGNYEQYF. For the CDR3, the DNA is TGTGCCAGTAGTACTACCGGGACAGGCAATTACGAGCAGTACTTC.

This chain connects TRBV24-1 to TRBJ2-3; 9 bases map to TRBD2. The CDR3 loop spans 16 amino acids. The V gene end was trimmed by 1 base and the J gene end by 6 bases; junction bases not matched to a gene: 7. Germline lookup yields CDR1 KGHDR and CDR2 SFDVKD. The CDR3 loop is CATSDLAGTSPDTQYF. DNA for the CDR3: TGTGCCACCAGTGATTTAGCTGGGACTAGCCCGGATACGCAGTATTTT.

This chain joins TRBV4-1 and TRBJ2-1, with D perhaps TRBD1 (5 bases). This CDR3 has 14 residues. V lost 4 bases and J lost 8, with 15 bases in between. Germline CDR1 and CDR2: MGHRA and YSYEKL. This CDR3 is CASSLARAGYEQFF. In nucleotides, the CDR3 is TGCGCCAGCAGCCTCGCCCGAGCAGGGTATGAGCAGTTCTTC.